The entry below gives a single T cell receptor beta chain sequence along with its context. No antigen is known for it. These data come from a study of spatial heterogeneity in lung cancer. V trimming: 1 base; J trimming: 0 bases; junction bases outside the gene matches: 6. The CDR3 totals 18 residues. Germline-derived CDR1 and CDR2 are SNHLY and FYNNEI. Indicated time point: sample taken at primary tumor resection. Study findings and constraints: Counts of expanded intratumoral alpha and beta TCRs tracked tumor mutation counts.

In TCRdb, the 5' RACE reads were re-called with MiXCR into one record per CDR3 protein. This table holds around 5,200 distinct CDR3 sequences, approximately 15% found once. The chain carries TRBV2 and TRBJ2-6; 7 positions match TRBD2. Sequencing used lung tumor tissue, obtained at surgery. The source of this sequence is a male donor with early-stage non-small cell lung cancer. This CDR3 reads CASSEVGGYPSGANVLTF. As DNA, the CDR3 is TGTGCCAGCAGTGAAGTCGGGGGGTATCCCTCTGGGGCCAACGTCCTGACTTTC. The whole variable domain, filled in from reference TRBV2 and TRBJ2-6, reads EPEVTQTPSHQVTQMGQEVILRCVPISNHLYFYWYRQILGQKVEFLVSFYNNEISEKSEIFDDQFSVERPDGSNFTLKIRSTKLEDSAMYFCASSEVGGYPSGANVLTFGAGSRLTVL.